The following is a TCR beta chain sequence with its context. The data are from a study of technical replicates of blood from several donors. Per the germline V gene, CDR1 is SGHTA and CDR2 is FQGNSA. This CDR3 comprises 13 residues. Trimming cost V 2 bases and J 6 bases, with 9 bases left between them. TCRdb keeps only in-frame clones here, not all; method: immunoSEQ multiplex PCR. The table has about 15,000 clones, approximately 86% seen once. The sequence came from a human donor in good health. Material for sequencing was PBMCs. The V and J genes are TRBV7-2 and TRBJ2-3; the D is unclear. CDR3: CASSLKFGDTQYF. CDR3 bases: TGTGCCAGCAGCTTAAAGTTCGGGGATACGCAGTATTTT.